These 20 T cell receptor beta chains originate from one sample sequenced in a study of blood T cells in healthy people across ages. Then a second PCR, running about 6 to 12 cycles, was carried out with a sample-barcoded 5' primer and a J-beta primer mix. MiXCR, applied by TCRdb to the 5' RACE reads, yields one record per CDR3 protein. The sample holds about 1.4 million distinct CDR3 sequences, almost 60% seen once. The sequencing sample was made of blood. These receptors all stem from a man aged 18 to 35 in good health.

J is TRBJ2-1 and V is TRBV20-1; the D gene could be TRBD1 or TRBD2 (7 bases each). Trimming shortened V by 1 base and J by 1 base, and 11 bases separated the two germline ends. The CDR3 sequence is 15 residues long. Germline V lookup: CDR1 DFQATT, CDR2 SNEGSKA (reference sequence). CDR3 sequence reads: CSARGRGGSYNEQFF. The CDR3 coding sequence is TGCAGTGCTAGAGGCAGGGGGGGGTCCTACAATGAGCAGTTCTTC.

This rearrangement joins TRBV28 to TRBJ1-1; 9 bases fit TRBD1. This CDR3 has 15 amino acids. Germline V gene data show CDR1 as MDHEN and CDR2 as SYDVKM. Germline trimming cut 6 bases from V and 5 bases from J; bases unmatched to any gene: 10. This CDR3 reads CASSADTGTGTEAFF. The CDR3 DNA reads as TGTGCCAGCAGCGCAGACACCGGGACAGGGACTGAAGCTTTCTTT.

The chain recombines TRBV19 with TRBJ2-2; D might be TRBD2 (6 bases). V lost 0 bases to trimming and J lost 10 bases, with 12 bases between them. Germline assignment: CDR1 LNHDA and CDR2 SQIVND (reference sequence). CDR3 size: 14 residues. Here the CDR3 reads CASSIEEGLEELFF. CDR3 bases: TGTGCCAGTAGTATAGAGGAGGGTTTAGAGGAGCTGTTTTTT.

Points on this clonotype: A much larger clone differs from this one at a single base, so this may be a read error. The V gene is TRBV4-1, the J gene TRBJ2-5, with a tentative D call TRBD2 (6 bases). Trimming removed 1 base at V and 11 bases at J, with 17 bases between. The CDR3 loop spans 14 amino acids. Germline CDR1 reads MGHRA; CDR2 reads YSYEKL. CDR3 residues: CASSQGGTYNEQYF. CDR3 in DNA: TGCGCCAGCAGCCAAGGGGGGACTTACAATGAGCAGTACTTC.

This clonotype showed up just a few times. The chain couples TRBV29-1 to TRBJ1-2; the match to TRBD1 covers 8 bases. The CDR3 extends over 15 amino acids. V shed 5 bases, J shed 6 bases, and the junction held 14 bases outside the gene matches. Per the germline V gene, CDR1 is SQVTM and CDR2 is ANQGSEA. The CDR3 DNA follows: TGCAGCGTTCCTTCCTACAGGGGGGAACACAATGGCTACACCTTC. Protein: CSVPSYRGEHNGYTF.

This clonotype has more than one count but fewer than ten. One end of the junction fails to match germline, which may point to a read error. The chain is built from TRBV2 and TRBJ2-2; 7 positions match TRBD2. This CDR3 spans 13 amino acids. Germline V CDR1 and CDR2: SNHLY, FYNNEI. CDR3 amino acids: CVSGRGNTGELFF. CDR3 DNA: TGCGTTAGTGGGAGGGGGAACACCGGGGAGCTGTTTTTT.

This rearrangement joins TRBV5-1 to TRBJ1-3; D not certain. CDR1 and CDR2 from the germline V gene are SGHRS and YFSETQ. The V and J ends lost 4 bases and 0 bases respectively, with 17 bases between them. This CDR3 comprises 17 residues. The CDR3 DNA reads TGCGCCAGCAGCCCGGGCACTTCGGGGATCTCTGGAAACACCATATATTTT. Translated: CASSPGTSGISGNTIYF.

The DNA of the CDR3 is TGTGCCACCAGCCCAAACGACAGGGATAAGTTTTTGCGCAATGAGCAGTTCTTC. It encodes CATSPNDRDKFLRNEQFF. The J gene is TRBJ2-1, the V gene TRBV15; 7 bases map to TRBD1. This CDR3 has 18 amino acids. CDR1 and CDR2 from the germline V gene are LNHNV and YYDKDF (reference sequence). With 5 bases clipped from V and 6 bases from J, the junction kept 19 bases outside the gene matches.

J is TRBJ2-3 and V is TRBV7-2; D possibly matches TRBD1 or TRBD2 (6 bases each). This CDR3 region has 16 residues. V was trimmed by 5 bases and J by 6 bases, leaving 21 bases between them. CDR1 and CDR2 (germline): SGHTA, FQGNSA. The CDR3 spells CASSLLAGGFYDTQYF. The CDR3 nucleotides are TGTGCCAGCAGCCTATTGGCCGGGGGCTTTTACGATACGCAGTATTTT.

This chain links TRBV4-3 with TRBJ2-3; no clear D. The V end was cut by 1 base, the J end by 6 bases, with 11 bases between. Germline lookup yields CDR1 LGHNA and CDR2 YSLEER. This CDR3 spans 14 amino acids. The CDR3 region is CASSQVSVSDTQYF. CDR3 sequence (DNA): TGCGCCAGCAGCCAAGTTTCGGTCAGTGATACGCAGTATTTT.

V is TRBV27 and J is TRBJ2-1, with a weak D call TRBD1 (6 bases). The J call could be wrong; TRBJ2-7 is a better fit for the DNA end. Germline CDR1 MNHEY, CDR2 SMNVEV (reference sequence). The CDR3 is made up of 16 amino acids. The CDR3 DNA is TGTGCCAGCAGTAGGGACACAGGGAGCTCCTACAATGAGCAGTACTTC. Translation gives CASSRDTGSSYNEQYF.

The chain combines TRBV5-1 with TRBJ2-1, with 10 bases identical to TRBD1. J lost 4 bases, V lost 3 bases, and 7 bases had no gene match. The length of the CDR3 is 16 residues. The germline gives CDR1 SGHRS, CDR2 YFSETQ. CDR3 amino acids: CASSSTDRGRYNEQFF. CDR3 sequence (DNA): TGCGCCAGCAGCTCTACCGACAGGGGGCGGTACAATGAGCAGTTCTTC.

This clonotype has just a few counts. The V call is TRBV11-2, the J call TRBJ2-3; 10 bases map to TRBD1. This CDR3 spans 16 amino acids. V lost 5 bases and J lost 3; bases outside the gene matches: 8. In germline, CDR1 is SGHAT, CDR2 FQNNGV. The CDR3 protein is CASSLDRGRETDTQYF. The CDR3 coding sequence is TGTGCCAGCAGCCTCGACAGGGGGCGAGAAACAGATACGCAGTATTTT.

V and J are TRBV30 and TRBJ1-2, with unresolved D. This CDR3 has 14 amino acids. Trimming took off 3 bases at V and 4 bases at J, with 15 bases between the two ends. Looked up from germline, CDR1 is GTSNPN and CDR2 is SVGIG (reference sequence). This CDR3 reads CAWSALRSSYGYTF. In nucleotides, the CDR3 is TGTGCCTGGAGCGCACTAAGGTCTTCCTATGGCTACACCTTC.

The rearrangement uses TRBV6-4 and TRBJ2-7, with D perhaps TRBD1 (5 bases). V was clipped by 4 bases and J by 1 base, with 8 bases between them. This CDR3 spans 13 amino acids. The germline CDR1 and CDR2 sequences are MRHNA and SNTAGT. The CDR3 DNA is TGTGCCAGCAGTGTGGACATATCCTACGAGCAGTACTTC. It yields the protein CASSVDISYEQYF.

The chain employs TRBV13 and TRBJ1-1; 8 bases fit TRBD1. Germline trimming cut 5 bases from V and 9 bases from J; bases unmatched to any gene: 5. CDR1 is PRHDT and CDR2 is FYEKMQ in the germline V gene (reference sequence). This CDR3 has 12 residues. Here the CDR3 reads CASSPGQGQAFF. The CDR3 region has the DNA TGTGCCAGCAGCCCCGGACAGGGACAAGCTTTCTTT. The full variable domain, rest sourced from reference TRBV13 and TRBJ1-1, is AAGVIQSPRHLIKEKRETATLKCYPIPRHDTVYWYQQGPGQDPQFLISFYEKMQSDKGSIPDRFSAQQFSDYHSELNMSSLELGDSALYFCASSPGQGQAFFGQGTRLTVV.

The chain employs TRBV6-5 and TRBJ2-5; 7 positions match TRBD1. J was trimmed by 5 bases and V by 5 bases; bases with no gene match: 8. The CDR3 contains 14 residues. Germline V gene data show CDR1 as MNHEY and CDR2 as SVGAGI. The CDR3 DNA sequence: TGTGCCAGCAGTCAAACAGGGGTGGGGGAGACCCAGTACTTC. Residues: CASSQTGVGETQYF.

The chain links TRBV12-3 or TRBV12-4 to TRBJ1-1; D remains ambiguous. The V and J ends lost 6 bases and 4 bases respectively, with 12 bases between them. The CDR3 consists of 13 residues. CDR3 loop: CASSHEDGTEAFF. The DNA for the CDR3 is TGTGCCAGCAGCCACGAGGACGGCACTGAAGCTTTCTTT.

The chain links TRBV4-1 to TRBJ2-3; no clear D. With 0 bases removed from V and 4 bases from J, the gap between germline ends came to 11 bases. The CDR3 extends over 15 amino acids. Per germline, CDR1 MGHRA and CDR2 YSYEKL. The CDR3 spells CASSQDLAPPDTQYF. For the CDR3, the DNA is TGCGCCAGCAGCCAAGATCTCGCCCCCCCAGATACGCAGTATTTT.

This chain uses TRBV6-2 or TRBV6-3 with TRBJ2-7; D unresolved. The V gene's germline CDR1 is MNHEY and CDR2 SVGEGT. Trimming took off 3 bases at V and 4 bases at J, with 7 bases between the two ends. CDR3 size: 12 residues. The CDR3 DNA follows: TGTGCCAGCAGTTATAAAGGGTACGAGCAGTACTTC. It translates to CASSYKGYEQYF.